This T cell receptor (beta chain) was profiled in a study of cytomegalovirus exposure and HLA in healthy donors (dated by TCRdb to about 2017). Regarding the complete study: According to an earlier analysis of a few hundred of the donors, about 190 million T cells yielded 100 million or so unique TCR beta sequences and approximately 280 Gb of sequence data. An early release covering about 600 HLA-typed donors comprised 250 to 350 gigabases of sequencing data and 85 million to 100 million unique TCR sequences. Among the roughly 410 genotyped donors, 81% belonged to the genetic ancestry cluster associated with self-reported Caucasian donors. The study was designed to test whether signatures of past pathogen exposure could be identified by cataloging public T cell receptors. Using immunosequencing, the study profiled T cell repertoires from roughly 650 subjects and related those repertoires to cytomegalovirus serostatus. Along with the approximately 620-subject first cohort, a separate validation cohort of over a hundred different subjects was used. To predict cytomegalovirus infection status, the study combined high-throughput TCR immunosequencing, statistical association of individual TCRs with disease status, and machine learning. To study patterns of TCR occurrence, a later analysis re-analyzed previously published TCR beta repertoires from 500 to 850 donors and added high-resolution HLA genotyping. Rather than using new phenotypic data, the later analysis identified candidate immune exposures from TCR beta sequences and from how often those sequences occurred across donors. In an earlier analysis of roughly 600 of the donors, high-throughput TCR beta sequencing was used to judge whether each TCR beta V gene segment behaved as functional or pseudogenic. Donor age, sex, ethnicity and CMV serostatus were compiled alongside the repertoire data. Genome-wide SNP genotypes for about 65% of the 666 donors were used in a later genetic analysis, which treated that subset as a discovery cohort. All discovery cohort repertoires had been generated using a single sequencing platform. Class I and class II HLA loci were covered by the typing at four-digit resolution. The number of donors typed differed by locus, with 629-630 for A, B, C, DRB1 and DQB1, 522 for DQA1, 600 to 610 for DPA1, and under 490 for DPB1. Roughly five DR-DQ haplotypes were handled as single units for association and clustering because linkage in the cohort was strong. Among about 370 genotyped donors of the cohort, an average of roughly 230,000 unique TCR beta nucleotide sequences was sequenced per donor, of which about 18% were non-productive.

The cohort comprised fewer than 700 healthy bone marrow donors. All cohort members were sampled while nominally healthy, although unrecorded immune exposures were likely present. The donor was CMV seropositive and belonged to the group of 250 to 350 seropositive cohort members. Each donor provided a peripheral blood sample, and peripheral blood mononuclear cells were used for TCR beta sequencing. The Qiagen DNeasy Blood Extraction Kit was used to extract genomic DNA from the blood cell samples. With respect to this clone: Its antigen is still unknown. No per-base quality is available; no much larger clone lies one base away.

The library was produced with the immunoSEQ multiplex PCR assay. A mixture of 60 forward primers for TCR Vbeta segments and 13 reverse primers for TCR Jbeta segments was used in the multiplex PCR. The CDR3 region of rearranged TCR beta genes was amplified from genomic DNA by a multiplex PCR assay. The amplified TCR beta libraries were sequenced on the Illumina HiSeq System as 87-base-pair reads. The source study handled its data this way. A later analysis counted about 80 million unique TCR beta chains across the 650 to 800 repertoires, and roughly 9.9 million of these chains were shared by at least two donors. Raw reads were error-corrected and collapsed into unique sequences by a nearest-neighbor algorithm in which closely related sequences were merged to remove PCR and sequencing errors. V, D and J gene segments were assigned by aligning CDR3 sequences to IMGT reference sequences. For a sequence to be retained, at least a six-nucleotide match to both a V gene segment and a J gene segment was required. Rearrangements were called productive when the CDR3 lacked stop codons and stayed in frame with V and J; all others were non-productive. Following IMGT convention, CDR3 was defined as the stretch from the second conserved V-encoded cysteine to the conserved J-encoded phenylalanine. Sequences without an unambiguous match to a single V gene segment were excluded from the earlier analysis of several hundred of the donors. An earlier analysis of just under 600 of the donors called V segments functional above 56.7% productive rearrangements and segregating when the between-donor standard deviation exceeded 5%. A statistical classification framework was developed to diagnose cytomegalovirus status using the catalog of TCR beta chain sequences. V and J gene assignment, in a later analysis, came from comparing TCR nucleotide sequences with IMGT/GENE-DB human TR gene sequences. In a later analysis, CDR3 sequences and most-parsimonious VDJ recombination scenarios were assigned using the TCRdist pipeline. In a later analysis, each TCR beta chain was defined by its CDR3 amino acid sequence together with its V-gene family, and reads lacking a unique V-gene family were excluded. In a later analysis, around 650 highly shared, low-generation-probability nucleotide sequences were removed to address suspected cross-contamination and a sequencing artifact. In a later analysis, a clonal expansion index was calculated for each public chain from normalized within-repertoire ranks of inferred template counts. In a later analysis, generation probabilities were computed with a VDJ recombination model fitted to out-of-frame rearrangements, and the resulting probabilities were checked against IGoR. Hypergeometric tests were used in a later analysis to score TCR-TCR, TCR-HLA and TCR-CMV co-occurrence, with a repertoire-size bias correction applied to the TCR pairs. In a later analysis, false discovery rates were estimated by permuting HLA or CMV assignments 20 times. In a later analysis, co-occurring TCRs were grouped using DBSCAN, and TCRdist sequence similarity was added for clustering within HLA-allele-positive subsets. Co-occurrence clustering excluded repertoires with fewer than 30,000 or more than 120,000 public chains, plus five with anomalous nucleotide sharing. Entries here come from immuneACCESS through TCRdb and include only in-frame sequences with V and J called. Some clones fail to appear in such tables; in the studies checked, an unresolved V gene covers under half of the shortfall, and the cause of the remainder is unknown. V and J calls and clone size are copied from that table; D and trimming were computed from the DNA. Within this sample are 100,000 to 150,000 clones, with roughly three quarters of them counted one time only. The ten largest make up about a tenth of the sample.

Beyond this particular receptor, the publication reports: In this cohort, only TCR beta chains were sequenced, and detectable features were limited by the absence of alpha or paired-chain data. It was suggested by the authors that the approach could potentially be generalized to other disease states and immunological phenotypes. According to a later analysis, parvovirus B19, influenza, CMV and Epstein-Barr virus appeared linked to several top co-occurrence clusters. Because counts were too low, some 17 rarely observed V segments, including chromosome 9 orphons, were left out of the earlier analysis of approximately 500 of the donors. A later analysis associated some 17,000 TCR beta sequences with specific HLA alleles at a false discovery rate of 0.05. In an earlier analysis of approximately 590 of the donors, most TCR beta V segments appeared in productive rearrangements about 90% or about 30% of the time, broadly matching IMGT annotations. While some public TCRs were present in many individuals, most TCR sequences turned up only very rarely across donors. The study gave a list of under 200 TCR beta chains associated with cytomegalovirus. Correlated functional status among segregating V segments might reflect linkage disequilibrium, but an unknown experimental factor could not be ruled out. In a later genetic analysis, a missense DCLRE1C variant was associated with V-gene and J-gene trimming of TCR beta chains, and the association was replicated in an independent cohort. CMV serostatus was the only immune exposure information available for the cohort. The classifier was reported to diagnose cytomegalovirus status with high specificity and sensitivity in both the original cohort and the validation cohort. The presence/absence analyses assumed that sequencing depth was roughly uniform across donors, and that assumption may not be true. Some IMGT-functional V segments, including TRBV6-2 and TRBV6-3, could not be distinguished by the 87-base-pair reads and were therefore excluded. Strong co-occurrence of HLA alleles, especially DR and DQ, made assigning TCR associations to individual alleles difficult. The sequencing pipeline was judged likely to have produced a cluster of highly shared sequence variants as a technical artifact. According to a later analysis, most CMV-associated TCR beta chains appeared to be HLA-restricted, and the HLA associations seemed to be driven largely by CMV exposure. In vitro tests confirmed that a few of the cytomegalovirus-associated TCR beta chains recognize cytomegalovirus antigens. A later analysis found that HLA-associated TCR beta chains were more clonally expanded and had lower generation probabilities than equally common non-associated chains. Because some donors lacked HLA typing at each locus, the association tests relied only on the typed subset. According to a later genetic analysis, donors in an Asian-associated ancestry cluster had fewer N-insertions in productive TCRs than the approximately 700-donor mean. A later analysis found that TCR association rates varied across HLA loci, with DRB1 alleles showing the most associated TCRs and HLA-C alleles the fewest. A further reported finding was that TCR beta sequences accurately predicted the HLA-A and HLA-B alleles for most subjects in the first cohort.

There are 14 amino acids in the CDR3, from cysteine to phenylalanine inclusive. Only CDR3 DNA remains: 42 bases, in frame from the first base. According to the germline V gene, CDR1 reads LGHNT and CDR2 reads FRNRAP. V loses 6 bases at its end and J loses 9 bases; junction bases beyond the gene matches: 9. Recombination linked TRBV12-5 to TRBJ2-1, with 9 junctional bases fitting TRBD2. Source material: PBMCs. The TCR was taken from a young man in good health and CMV-seropositive. The CDR3 protein is CASGYSGRSSEQFF. In nucleotides, the sequence is TGTGCTAGTGGATATAGCGGGAGAAGTAGTGAGCAGTTCTTC.